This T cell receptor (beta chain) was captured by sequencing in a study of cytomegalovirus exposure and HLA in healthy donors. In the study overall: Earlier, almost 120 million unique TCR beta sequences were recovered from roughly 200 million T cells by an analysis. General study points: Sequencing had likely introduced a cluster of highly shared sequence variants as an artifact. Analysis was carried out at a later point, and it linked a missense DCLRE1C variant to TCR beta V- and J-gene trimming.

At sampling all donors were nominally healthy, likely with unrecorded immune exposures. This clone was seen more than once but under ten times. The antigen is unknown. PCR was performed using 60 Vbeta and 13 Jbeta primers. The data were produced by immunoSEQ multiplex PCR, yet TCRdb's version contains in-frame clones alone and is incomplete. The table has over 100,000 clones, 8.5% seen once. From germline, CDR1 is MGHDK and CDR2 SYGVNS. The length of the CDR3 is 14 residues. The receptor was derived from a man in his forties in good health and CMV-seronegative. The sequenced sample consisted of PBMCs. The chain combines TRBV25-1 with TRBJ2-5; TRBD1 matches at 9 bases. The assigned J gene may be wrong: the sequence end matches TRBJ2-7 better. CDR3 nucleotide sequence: TGTGCCAGCAGTGCCGGGACAGGGCCCCACGAGCAGTACTTC. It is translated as CASSAGTGPHEQYF.